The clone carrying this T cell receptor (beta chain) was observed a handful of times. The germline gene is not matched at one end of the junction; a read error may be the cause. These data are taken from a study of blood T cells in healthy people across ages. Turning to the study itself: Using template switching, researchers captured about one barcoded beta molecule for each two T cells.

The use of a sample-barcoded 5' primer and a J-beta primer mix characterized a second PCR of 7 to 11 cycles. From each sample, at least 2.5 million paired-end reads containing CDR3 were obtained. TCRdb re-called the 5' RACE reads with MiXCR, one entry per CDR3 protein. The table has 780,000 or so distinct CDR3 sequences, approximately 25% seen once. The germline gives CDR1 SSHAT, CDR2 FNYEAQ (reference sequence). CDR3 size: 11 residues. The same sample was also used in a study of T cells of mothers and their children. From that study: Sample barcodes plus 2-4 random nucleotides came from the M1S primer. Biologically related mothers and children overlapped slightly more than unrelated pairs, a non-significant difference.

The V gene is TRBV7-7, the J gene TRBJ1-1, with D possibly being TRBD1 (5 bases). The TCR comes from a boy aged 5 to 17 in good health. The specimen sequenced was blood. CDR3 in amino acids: CLLGPNTEAFF. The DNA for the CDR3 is TGCCTCCTGGGGCCTAACACTGAAGCTTTCTTT.